These 24 T cell receptor beta chains share one sample of origin, sequenced in a study of blood T cell repertoires in COVID-19. Libraries were prepared by immunoSEQ multiplex PCR; TCRdb keeps only in-frame clonotypes and omits some of them. The data contain just under 150,000 clones, approximately 90% of them singletons. The sequencing input was peripheral blood. The receptors come from a woman between 50 and 59 years old with acute or convalescent COVID-19.

This clone appeared many times. The rearrangement uses TRBV5-1 and TRBJ1-5; perhaps TRBD1 as D (5 bases). The CDR3 contains 14 residues. V was shortened by 1 base and J by 3 bases, with 8 bases between the two germline ends. Germline V gives CDR1 SGHRS, CDR2 YFSETQ. As DNA, the CDR3 is TGCGCCAGCAGCTTGTCAGGGCTCAATCAGCCCCAGCATTTT. Translating gives CASSLSGLNQPQHF.

This clone appeared a single time. V and J are TRBV5-6 and TRBJ1-3; TRBD1 matches 7 bases. Germline assignment: CDR1 SGHDT and CDR2 YYEEEE. The CDR3 contains 15 residues. After removal of 4 bases from V and 3 bases from J, the junction contained 7 bases not matched to a gene. The DNA for the CDR3 is TGTGCCAGCAGCCCCAGGGGGAGGAGTGGAAACACCATATATTTT. This translates into CASSPRGRSGNTIYF.

The chain combines TRBV5-6 with TRBJ2-1; 14 nucleotides match TRBD2. The V gene end was trimmed by 4 bases and the J gene end by 10 bases; junction bases not matched to a gene: 7. Germline lookup yields CDR1 SGHDT and CDR2 YYEEEE. CDR3 length: 15 amino acids. This CDR3 is CASSVGLAGVLEQFF. DNA of the CDR3: TGTGCCAGCAGCGTGGGACTAGCGGGAGTCTTAGAGCAGTTCTTC. Looking up the rest from reference TRBV5-6 and TRBJ2-1 gives the full variable domain: DAGVTQSPTHLIKTRGQQVTLRCSPKSGHDTVSWYQQALGQGPQFIFQYYEEEERQRGNFPDRFSGHQFPNYSSELNVNALLLGDSALYLCASSVGLAGVLEQFFGPGTRLTVL.

The chain couples TRBV10-1 to TRBJ2-3; 10 bases match TRBD2. CDR3 length: 15 amino acids. The germline CDR1 and CDR2 sequences are WNHNN and SYGVQD (reference sequence). The V segment lost 6 bases and the J segment 3 bases; nucleotides outside the gene matches: 6. CDR3 bases: TGCGCCAGCAGGGCGGGACTAGCGAGGACAGATACGCAGTATTTT. This codes for CASRAGLARTDTQYF.

V is TRBV27 and J is TRBJ2-2; D is ambiguous. Germline assignment: CDR1 MNHEY and CDR2 SMNVEV (reference sequence). V gave up 1 base and J gave up 2 bases, with 5 bases separating them. The CDR3 sequence is 14 residues long. The CDR3 sequence is CASSLWHNTGELFF. Written as DNA, the CDR3 is TGTGCCAGCAGTTTATGGCACAACACCGGGGAGCTGTTTTTT.

The chain carries TRBV29-1 and TRBJ2-5; 7 bases match TRBD2. Losses at the gene ends were 7 bases for V and 2 bases for J; bases not matched to a gene: 7. There are 13 residues in the CDR3. Germline CDR1 is SQVTM and CDR2 is ANQGSEA. The CDR3 coding sequence is TGCAGCGCTACTATAGCGGGTCAAGAGACCCAGTACTTC. Its translation is CSATIAGQETQYF.

The CDR3 DNA is TGTGCCAGCAGCTTAATCCAGAACAATGAGCAGTTCTTC. Protein: CASSLIQNNEQFF. This chain joins TRBV7-6 and TRBJ2-1; D is unclear. Trimming stripped 2 bases from V and 5 bases from J, with 7 bases between. Germline V gives CDR1 SGHVS, CDR2 FNYEAQ. This CDR3 has 13 residues.

The V call is TRBV18, the J call TRBJ1-3, with TRBD1 as a possible D gene (5 bases). Deletions cut 2 bases from V and 2 bases from J, with 13 bases between. CDR1 and CDR2 (germline): KGHSH, LQKENI. The CDR3 totals 16 residues. CDR3 nucleotides: TGTGCCAGCTCACCAACGCGGGGCCCCGCTGGAAACACCATATATTTT. It translates to CASSPTRGPAGNTIYF.

The chain links TRBV19 to TRBJ2-1, with TRBD1 as a possible D gene (6 bases). This CDR3 is 12 amino acids long. V was clipped by 9 bases and J by 4 bases, with 10 bases between them. The germline V gene encodes CDR1 LNHDA and CDR2 SQIVND (reference sequence). CDR3 nucleotides: TGTGCCAGCCAGGGGCCTTACAATGAGCAGTTCTTC. It yields the protein CASQGPYNEQFF. Supplemented by reference TRBV19 and TRBJ2-1, the full variable domain reads DGGITQSPKYLFRKEGQNVTLSCEQNLNHDAMYWYRQDPGQGLRLIYYSQIVNDFQKGDIAEGYSVSREKKESFPLTVTSAQKNPTAFYLCASQGPYNEQFFGPGTRLTVL.

The rearrangement uses TRBV9 and TRBJ2-7, with 8 bases lining up with TRBD1. Germline assignment: CDR1 SGDLS and CDR2 YYNGEE. The CDR3 consists of 17 residues. Trimming cost V 0 bases and J 7 bases; bases outside gene matches: 15. The CDR3 spells CASSVGRWVETGEEQYF. The CDR3 DNA sequence: TGTGCCAGCAGCGTAGGTAGGTGGGTCGAGACAGGGGAAGAGCAGTACTTC.

The chain carries TRBV5-1 and TRBJ1-4; D is undetermined. Germline assignment: CDR1 SGHRS and CDR2 YFSETQ. V was clipped by 3 bases and J by 0 bases, with 18 bases between them. The CDR3 is 18 amino acids. CDR3 DNA: TGCGCCAGCAGCTCGATCGGCGGTGGAAGCGCAACTAATGAAAAACTGTTTTTT. This sequence encodes CASSSIGGGSATNEKLFF.

The V and J genes are TRBV4-2 and TRBJ1-1, with 8 bases matching TRBD1. The germline V gene has CDR1 LGHNA and CDR2 YNFKEQ. The J segment lost 4 bases and the V segment lost 1 base, leaving 5 bases of the junction unmatched. CDR3 size: 15 residues. CDR3 in amino acids: CASSQVRQGATEAFF. The CDR3 DNA reads TGTGCCAGCAGCCAAGTCCGGCAGGGGGCCACTGAAGCTTTCTTT.

This chain uses TRBV3-1 (or the pseudogene TRBV3-2) with TRBJ2-5; no clear D. Germline CDR1 is LGHDT and CDR2 is YNNKEL (reference sequence). The CDR3 has 12 residues. V was pared by 4 bases and J by 0 bases, with 3 bases between. The CDR3: CASSPNQETQYF. Here the CDR3 DNA reads TGTGCCAGCAGCCCAAACCAAGAGACCCAGTACTTC.

The chain joins TRBV19 to TRBJ2-2, with TRBD2 identical over 7 bases. Germline-derived CDR1 and CDR2 are LNHDA and SQIVND (reference sequence). After removal of 6 bases from V and 7 bases from J, the junction contained 17 bases not matched to a gene. This CDR3 is 17 amino acids long. CDR3 sequence reads: CASRLEIGLDGFGELFF. The DNA for the CDR3 is TGTGCCAGTAGATTGGAGATCGGACTAGACGGGTTCGGGGAGCTGTTTTTT. The full variable domain, rest sourced from reference TRBV19 and TRBJ2-2, is DGGITQSPKYLFRKEGQNVTLSCEQNLNHDAMYWYRQDPGQGLRLIYYSQIVNDFQKGDIAEGYSVSREKKESFPLTVTSAQKNPTAFYLCASRLEIGLDGFGELFFGEGSRLTVL.

The rearrangement links TRBV5-1 to TRBJ1-4; 7 nucleotides agree with TRBD1. J was trimmed by 8 bases and V by 0 bases; bases with no gene match: 4. The CDR3 loop spans 14 amino acids. The germline V gene has CDR1 SGHRS and CDR2 YFSETQ. CDR3 DNA sequence: TGCGCCAGCAGCTTGGAGGGGGCTGGCGAAAAACTGTTTTTT. This gives the protein CASSLEGAGEKLFF.

The chain carries TRBV3-1 (or the pseudogene TRBV3-2) and TRBJ1-1; 7 nucleotides line up with TRBD1. The CDR3 is 14 amino acids. The V gene end was trimmed by 1 base and the J gene end by 1 base; junction bases not matched to a gene: 0. Germline V gives CDR1 LGHDT, CDR2 YNNKEL (reference sequence). The CDR3 reads CASSQGDRNTEAFF. In DNA, the CDR3 is TGTGCCAGCAGCCAAGGGGACAGGAACACTGAAGCTTTCTTT.

The V gene is TRBV25-1, the J gene TRBJ2-2; 11 bases are shared with TRBD1. The CDR3 spans 15 residues. The germline V gene has CDR1 MGHDK and CDR2 SYGVNS. The J segment lost 5 bases and the V segment lost 4 bases, leaving 3 bases of the junction unmatched. The CDR3 reads CASSGGQGETGELFF. The DNA for the CDR3 is TGTGCCAGCAGTGGGGGACAGGGGGAGACCGGGGAGCTGTTTTTT.

This sequence joins TRBV12-3 or TRBV12-4 and TRBJ2-1; possibly TRBD2 for D (5 bases). This CDR3 is built from 12 residues. The germline V and J ends were trimmed by 4 bases and 7 bases, with 8 bases remaining between them. The CDR3: CASSWSGNEQFF. The CDR3 region has the DNA TGTGCCAGCAGTTGGAGCGGTAATGAGCAGTTCTTC.

There are a few counts of this clone. The chain combines TRBV19 with TRBJ2-5; 10 nucleotides agree with TRBD2. CDR3 length: 16 residues. The junction had 13 bases not matched to a gene; V was cut back by 7 bases and J by 5 bases. Per the germline V gene, CDR1 is LNHDA and CDR2 is SQIVND (reference sequence). CDR3 in DNA: TGTGCCAGTAAACCCTCACGGACTAGCGGAGGGGAGACCCAGTACTTC. This gives the protein CASKPSRTSGGETQYF.

The CDR3 DNA follows: TGTGCAAGTCGCTTAGTATCATGGGGCTGCAATGAGCAGTTCTTC. It encodes CASRLVSWGCNEQFF. The chain couples TRBV12-2 to TRBJ2-1; whether TRBD1, the table's D call, matches the DNA was not checked. TRBV12-2 is a pseudogene locus. The CDR3 runs to 15 residues.

The V call is TRBV30, the J call TRBJ2-7, with 8 bases lining up with TRBD2. The CDR3 has 14 amino acids. Germline-derived CDR1 and CDR2 are GTSNPN and SVGIG (reference sequence). The ends lost 2 bases at V and 6 bases at J; junction bases unmatched: 9. In DNA, the CDR3 is TGTGCCTGGAGTTTTAGCGGGATTGTACCCGAGCAGTACTTC. Protein product: CAWSFSGIVPEQYF.

The chain combines TRBV9 with TRBJ2-1; 16 bases align to TRBD2. The germline gives CDR1 SGDLS, CDR2 YYNGEE. The CDR3 has 15 residues. V dropped 3 bases and J dropped 8; count of bases not matched to a gene: 2. In nucleotides, the CDR3 is TGTGCCAGCAGCGCCGGGACTAGCGGGGGGGATGAGCAGTTCTTC. It translates to CASSAGTSGGDEQFF.

CDR3 in amino acids: CASSPAPDSSYEQYF. The CDR3 DNA follows: TGTGCCAGCAGCCCGGCTCCGGACAGTTCCTACGAGCAGTACTTC. The chain joins TRBV5-5 to TRBJ2-7; D possibly corresponds to TRBD1 (6 bases). Trimming took off 4 bases at V and 1 base at J, with 15 bases between the two ends. This CDR3 spans 15 amino acids. Germline CDR1 is SGHKS and CDR2 is YYEKEE (reference sequence).

This clone has a handful of counts. The chain links TRBV5-1 to TRBJ1-1; possibly TRBD1 for D (5 bases). CDR3 length: 15 amino acids. V was clipped by 0 bases and J by 1 base, with 10 bases between them. Germline lookup yields CDR1 SGHRS and CDR2 YFSETQ. For the CDR3, the DNA is TGCGCCAGCAGCTTGGTATCAGGGCAGAACACTGAAGCTTTCTTT. It translates to CASSLVSGQNTEAFF.